The 30 T cell receptor beta chains below were found in one sample sequenced in a study of shared clonotypes between healthy human individuals. Measured with immunoSEQ multiplex PCR; TCRdb has only the in-frame clones, and not every one. The table records some 490,000 clones, 70% to 80% of them present only once. Sequencing used PBMCs. The receptors originated from a woman between 35 and 50 years old in good health. Some clones in this sample may be carry-over from other donors' samples.

With regard to this clone: The same CDR3 arises from other DNA sequences in this sample as well. The chain has TRBV13 and TRBJ1-4; D is ambiguous. The CDR3 totals 15 residues. The germline V gene has CDR1 PRHDT and CDR2 FYEKMQ (reference sequence). The germline V and J ends were trimmed by 0 bases and 6 bases, with 11 bases remaining between them. CDR3 in amino acids: CASSLGVGAYEKLFF. CDR3 nucleotide sequence: TGTGCCAGCAGCTTAGGGGTAGGAGCGTATGAAAAACTGTTTTTT.

The chain joins TRBV10-1 to TRBJ2-1, with 11 bases identical to TRBD2. CDR3 size: 16 residues. CDR1 is WNHNN and CDR2 is SYGVQD in the germline V gene (reference sequence). Trimming cost V 6 bases and J 1 base; bases outside gene matches: 5. CDR3 residues: CASSGTSGRSYNEQFF. The CDR3 nucleotides are TGCGCCAGCAGCGGGACTAGCGGACGATCCTACAATGAGCAGTTCTTC.

The genes are TRBV28 and TRBJ2-1; tentatively, D is TRBD2 (6 bases). The CDR3 is 17 amino acids. The V end lost 5 bases, the J end lost 8 bases, and 25 bases lay between the germline ends. Germline V gene sequence: CDR1 MDHEN, CDR2 SYDVKM. CDR3 protein: CASSPTVHSGGVDEQFF. For the CDR3, the DNA is TGTGCCAGCAGTCCGACGGTTCATAGCGGAGGTGTGGATGAGCAGTTCTTC.

The chain uses TRBV10-3 and TRBJ2-1; unclear D gene. V was shortened by 8 bases and J by 6 bases, with 14 bases between the two germline ends. Germline-derived CDR1 and CDR2 are ENHRY and SYGVKD. The length of the CDR3 is 13 residues. This CDR3 is CAIRVAPVNEQFF. CDR3 in DNA: TGTGCCATCCGCGTAGCCCCGGTCAATGAGCAGTTCTTC.

This chain joins TRBV20-1 and TRBJ1-4; D gene unclear. V was pared by 6 bases and J by 7 bases, with 9 bases between. Per germline, CDR1 DFQATT and CDR2 SNEGSKA (reference sequence). CDR3 length equals 11 residues. CDR3 loop: CSAKTLEKLFF. As DNA, the CDR3 is TGCAGTGCCAAAACGCTTGAAAAACTGTTTTTT.

The chain combines TRBV13 with TRBJ2-1, with 7 bases that match TRBD2. This CDR3 is built from 13 residues. CDR1 is PRHDT and CDR2 is FYEKMQ in the germline V gene (reference sequence). V lost 8 bases and J lost 3; bases outside the gene matches: 4. CDR3 amino acids: CASQRDHYNEQFF. The CDR3 nucleotides read TGTGCCAGCCAGCGGGACCACTACAATGAGCAGTTCTTC. The full variable domain, its missing parts supplied by reference TRBV13 and TRBJ2-1, is AAGVIQSPRHLIKEKRETATLKCYPIPRHDTVYWYQQGPGQDPQFLISFYEKMQSDKGSIPDRFSAQQFSDYHSELNMSSLELGDSALYFCASQRDHYNEQFFGPGTRLTVL.

V and J are TRBV27 and TRBJ2-7, with 7 bases fitting TRBD1. The CDR3 spans 13 residues. CDR1 and CDR2 from the germline V gene are MNHEY and SMNVEV (reference sequence). The junction had 5 bases not matched to a gene; V was cut back by 6 bases and J by 3 bases. In DNA, the CDR3 is TGTGCCAGCAGGCCTACAGGGGTCTACGAGCAGTACTTC. This sequence encodes CASRPTGVYEQYF.

The chain uses TRBV5-4 and TRBJ2-4, with a possible D match to TRBD1 (6 bases). Germline assignment: CDR1 SGHNT and CDR2 YYREEE (reference sequence). The CDR3 is made up of 14 amino acids. The V end was cut by 4 bases, the J end by 5 bases, with 13 bases between. The DNA for the CDR3 is TGTGCCAGCAGCAACAGGGCTGGCGAAAACATTCAGTACTTC. It encodes CASSNRAGENIQYF. The variable domain in full, with the rest retrieved from reference TRBV5-4 and TRBJ2-4, is ETGVTQSPTHLIKTRGQQVTLRCSSQSGHNTVSWYQQALGQGPQFIFQYYREEENGRGNFPPRFSGLQFPNYSSELNVNALELDDSALYLCASSNRAGENIQYFGAGTRLSVL.

The chain links TRBV6-6 to TRBJ2-1, with 8 bases identical to TRBD1. The V and J ends lost 1 base and 4 bases, in that order; junction bases with no gene match: 3. CDR1 and CDR2 (germline): MNHNY, SVGAGI (reference sequence). The CDR3 sequence is 15 residues long. The CDR3 bases are TGTGCCAGCAGTTACTGGGACAGGCGTTACAATGAGCAGTTCTTC. Residues: CASSYWDRRYNEQFF.

The table lists this clone with a few counts. The same CDR3 also results from other DNA sequences found in this sample. The rearrangement joins TRBV27 to TRBJ2-7; D unresolved. Germline V CDR1 and CDR2: MNHEY, SMNVEV (reference sequence). V shed 4 bases and J shed 2 bases, with 6 bases lying between them. The CDR3 contains 12 residues. The CDR3 coding sequence is TGTGCCAGCAGTTCCCCCACCTACGAGCAGTACTTC. This gives the protein CASSSPTYEQYF.

J is TRBJ2-2 and V is TRBV9; D might be TRBD1 (6 bases). CDR1 and CDR2 (germline): SGDLS, YYNGEE. The ends were cut back, 3 bases at V and 3 bases at J, with 9 bases in the middle. The CDR3 length is 14 residues. Written as DNA, the CDR3 is TGTGCCAGCAGCGGCAGGGGATACACCGGGGAGCTGTTTTTT. It encodes CASSGRGYTGELFF. Variable domain in full (rest from reference TRBV9 and TRBJ2-2): DSGVTQTPKHLITATGQRVTLRCSPRSGDLSVYWYQQSLDQGLQFLIQYYNGEERAKGNILERFSAQQFPDLHSELNLSSLELGDSALYFCASSGRGYTGELFFGEGSRLTVL.

The rearrangement uses TRBV30 and TRBJ2-7, with TRBD2 matching 11 bases. There are 13 residues in the CDR3. V gave up 4 bases and J gave up 3 bases; unmatched junction bases: 2. Germline-derived CDR1 and CDR2 are GTSNPN and SVGIG (reference sequence). The CDR3 sequence: CAWKGLADYEQYF. The CDR3 nucleotides are TGTGCCTGGAAGGGACTAGCGGACTACGAGCAGTACTTC.

Only a few counts were recorded for this clone. The CDR3, as DNA: TGTGCCAGCAGCTTATTCTCCTACGAGCAGTACTTC. Translation: CASSLFSYEQYF. The V and J genes are TRBV5-6 and TRBJ2-7; D remains unclear. Deletions cut 2 bases from V and 0 bases from J, with 3 bases between. The CDR3 is 12 residues long. CDR1 is SGHDT and CDR2 is YYEEEE in the germline V gene.

A single count supports this clone. V usage is TRBV19 and J usage is TRBJ1-5, with unresolved D. This CDR3 comprises 12 residues. Germline V gene lookup returns CDR1 LNHDA and CDR2 SQIVND (reference sequence). The germline V and J ends were trimmed by 4 bases and 5 bases, with 6 bases remaining between them. The CDR3 nucleotides are TGTGCCAGTAGTAATGGGTATCAGCCCCAGCATTTT. This gives the protein CASSNGYQPQHF. Combining the CDR3 with reference TRBV19 and TRBJ1-5 gives the whole variable domain DGGITQSPKYLFRKEGQNVTLSCEQNLNHDAMYWYRQDPGQGLRLIYYSQIVNDFQKGDIAEGYSVSREKKESFPLTVTSAQKNPTAFYLCASSNGYQPQHFGDGTRLSIL.

The chain combines TRBV6-5 with TRBJ2-7; no definite D call. V lost 7 bases, J lost 3 bases, and 13 bases lay in between. Germline CDR1 reads MNHEY; CDR2 reads SVGAGI. The CDR3 is 13 residues long. CDR3 in DNA: TGTGCCAGCAACAATGGGGTCGGCTACGAGCAGTACTTC. This codes for CASNNGVGYEQYF.

The CDR3 loop is CASSIGTGGGETQYF. CDR3 bases: TGTGCCAGCAGCATCGGGACTGGCGGAGGGGAGACCCAGTACTTC. J is TRBJ2-5 and V is TRBV9; D is possibly TRBD2 (6 bases). Germline V gives CDR1 SGDLS, CDR2 YYNGEE. With 4 bases removed from V and 5 bases from J, the gap between germline ends came to 18 bases. This CDR3 spans 15 amino acids.

This rearrangement joins TRBV18 to TRBJ2-1; unclear D gene. This CDR3 region has 14 residues. Trimming stripped 4 bases from V and 5 bases from J, with 12 bases between. Germline V CDR1 and CDR2: KGHSH, LQKENI. The CDR3 is CASSLSLLDNEQFF. The CDR3, as DNA: TGTGCCAGCTCACTCAGTTTACTTGACAATGAGCAGTTCTTC.

The chain links TRBV6-5 to TRBJ2-2; TRBD1 matches 7 bases. The germline gives CDR1 MNHEY, CDR2 SVGAGI. The CDR3 extends over 15 amino acids. Trimming took 4 bases from V and 4 from J; bases not matched to a gene: 6. CDR3 protein: CASSSPGQSTGELFF. CDR3 bases: TGTGCCAGCAGTTCCCCGGGACAGAGCACCGGGGAGCTGTTTTTT.

The chain couples TRBV5-4 to TRBJ2-1; a weak D match, TRBD2 (6 bases). Trimming took 4 bases from V and 6 from J, leaving 20 bases between them. This CDR3 is 16 amino acids long. CDR1 SGHNT and CDR2 YYREEE come from the germline V gene (reference sequence). The CDR3: CASSLQTSRWGNEQFF. The CDR3 nucleotides are TGTGCCAGCAGCCTACAAACTAGCCGATGGGGCAATGAGCAGTTCTTC.

The genes are TRBV4-2 and TRBJ1-1; D is ambiguous. The V end was cut by 0 bases, the J end by 2 bases, with 13 bases between. Germline-derived CDR1 and CDR2 are LGHNA and YNFKEQ. The CDR3 runs 16 residues. CDR3 sequence reads: CASSQDSDRRNTEAFF. CDR3 coding DNA: TGTGCCAGCAGCCAAGATTCGGATAGGCGTAACACTGAAGCTTTCTTT.

This clone was detected ten times or more. The V call is TRBV6-4, the J call TRBJ2-1; 7 nucleotides agree with TRBD2. The V segment lost 0 bases and the J segment 4 bases; nucleotides outside the gene matches: 6. The CDR3 is made up of 16 amino acids. Germline CDR1 is MRHNA and CDR2 is SNTAGT. The CDR3 DNA reads as TGTGCCAGCAGTGACTCCCTAGCGGCCACTTACAATGAGCAGTTCTTC. As protein: CASSDSLAATYNEQFF.

This chain links TRBV11-1 with TRBJ2-5, with D possibly being TRBD2 (6 bases). The CDR3 spans 18 residues. V lost 5 bases and J lost 0, with 22 bases in between. Germline CDR1 is SGHAT and CDR2 is FQDESV (reference sequence). CDR3 bases: TGTGCCAGCAGCGCTCGTATAGGAGGCGGGGCGTACCAAGAGACCCAGTACTTC. Encoded protein: CASSARIGGGAYQETQYF.

The chain carries TRBV29-1 and TRBJ2-1; tentative D call: TRBD1 (6 bases). V was pared by 2 bases and J by 4 bases, with 15 bases between. This CDR3 spans 15 amino acids. Germline CDR1 reads SQVTM; CDR2 reads ANQGSEA. CDR3 in amino acids: CSVERSGAQYNEQFF. The CDR3 DNA reads as TGCAGCGTTGAAAGGTCAGGGGCACAATACAATGAGCAGTTCTTC.

Written as DNA, the CDR3 is TGTGCCAGCAGCTCCCCGAACAGGGGGCTTTCCTACAATGAGCAGTTCTTC. Translated: CASSSPNRGLSYNEQFF. The chain employs TRBV5-4 and TRBJ2-1; TRBD1 matches at 9 bases. The length of the CDR3 is 17 residues. In germline, CDR1 is SGHNT, CDR2 YYREEE (reference sequence). After removal of 3 bases from V and 1 base from J, the junction contained 8 bases not matched to a gene.

This clone was seen once. V is TRBV2 and J is TRBJ2-1; 8 bases are shared with TRBD1. Germline CDR1 is SNHLY and CDR2 is FYNNEI. The junction had 5 bases not matched to a gene; V was cut back by 3 bases and J by 7 bases. The CDR3 runs 14 residues. Here the CDR3 DNA reads TGTGCCAGCAGTGACGGACAGGGTTGGAATGAGCAGTTCTTC. Its protein product is CASSDGQGWNEQFF.

This chain joins TRBV7-3 and TRBJ1-5; 9 nucleotides line up with TRBD1. After removal of 5 bases from V and 5 bases from J, the junction contained 1 base not matched to a gene. Germline values: CDR1 SGHTA, CDR2 FQGTGA. The CDR3 is made up of 13 amino acids. CDR3 amino acids: CASSRDRDQPQHF. The CDR3 nucleotides read TGTGCCAGCAGCCGGGACAGGGATCAGCCCCAGCATTTT.

The genes are TRBV15 and TRBJ1-1, with 7 bases identical to TRBD1. The CDR3 consists of 14 residues. Germline V gene data show CDR1 as LNHNV and CDR2 as YYDKDF (reference sequence). The junction had 9 bases not matched to a gene; V was cut back by 5 bases and J by 6 bases. This CDR3 is CATSGRDSPAEAFF. As DNA, the CDR3 is TGTGCCACCAGCGGCCGGGACAGCCCAGCTGAAGCTTTCTTT.

The J gene is TRBJ2-7, the V gene TRBV28; 16 bases map to TRBD2. J was trimmed by 7 bases and V by 5 bases; bases with no gene match: 14. Germline V gene data show CDR1 as MDHEN and CDR2 as SYDVKM. This CDR3 contains 18 residues. CDR3 protein: CASSPRTGTSGRVGEQYF. The CDR3 DNA sequence: TGTGCCAGCAGTCCAAGGACCGGGACTAGCGGGAGGGTGGGTGAGCAGTACTTC.

The chain combines TRBV5-1 with TRBJ1-3, with D unresolved. Trimming pared 2 bases from V and 0 bases from J, leaving 12 bases between. The CDR3 is 16 residues long. The V gene's germline CDR1 is SGHRS and CDR2 YFSETQ. The CDR3 nucleotides are TGCGCCAGCAGCTTCGATACAGTCAGCTCTGGAAACACCATATATTTT. Protein product: CASSFDTVSSGNTIYF.

Note on this clone: A read error may be the cause here, since a much bigger clone is one base away. The V and J genes are TRBV7-9 and TRBJ2-2, with D unresolved. This CDR3 contains 13 residues. Trimming removed 2 bases from V and 6 bases from J, with 7 bases in between. Germline V gene sequence: CDR1 SEHNR, CDR2 FQNEAQ (reference sequence). CDR3 region: CASSLKDAGELFF. The CDR3 DNA follows: TGTGCCAGCAGCTTAAAGGACGCCGGGGAGCTGTTTTTT.